The 25 T cell receptor beta chains presented below share a single source sample, sequenced in a study of blood T cells in healthy people across ages. The use of a sample-barcoded 5' primer and a J-beta primer mix characterized a second PCR of 7 to 11 cycles. A single record per CDR3 protein comes from TCRdb applying MiXCR to the 5' RACE reads. Among hundreds of thousands of distinct CDR3 sequences listed, about 48% were seen once. The sample taken for sequencing was blood. Receptors originate from a man aged 30 to 45 in good health.

This clonotype was detected only once. The chain couples TRBV29-1 to TRBJ1-1; tentative D call: TRBD1 (5 bases). Germline-derived CDR1 and CDR2 are SQVTM and ANQGSEA. The V end was cut by 7 bases, the J end by 1 base, with 13 bases between. The CDR3 totals 13 residues. Here the CDR3 reads CSGSGWSNTEAFF. CDR3 sequence (DNA): TGCAGCGGTTCAGGGTGGTCGAACACTGAAGCTTTCTTT.

The V and J genes are TRBV12-3 or TRBV12-4 and TRBJ2-3; TRBD2 matches 7 bases. The CDR3 covers 16 residues. Germline trimming cut 3 bases from V and 4 bases from J; bases unmatched to any gene: 10. CDR3: CASSFRPSGSADTQYF. The CDR3 DNA follows: TGTGCCAGCAGTTTCCGGCCTAGCGGAAGCGCAGATACGCAGTATTTT.

This clonotype has only a few counts. The chain is built from TRBV12-3 or TRBV12-4 and TRBJ1-2; D remains ambiguous. The CDR3 has 13 residues. Trimming cost V 5 bases and J 4 bases, with 11 bases left between them. CDR3 DNA: TGTGCCAGCAGTCCAGACGGTCTCTATGGCTACACCTTC. Translating gives CASSPDGLYGYTF.

There are a few counts of this clonotype. V and J are TRBV30 and TRBJ1-1; 7 bases fit TRBD1. Germline V gene lookup returns CDR1 GTSNPN and CDR2 SVGIG (reference sequence). The length of the CDR3 is 15 residues. After removal of 2 bases from V and 3 bases from J, the junction contained 9 bases not matched to a gene. CDR3 DNA sequence: TGTGCCTGGAGTATGCCACAGGGGTGGGACACTGAAGCTTTCTTT. As protein: CAWSMPQGWDTEAFF.

This clonotype was detected ten times or more. The V gene is TRBV5-1, the J gene TRBJ1-1; D is possibly TRBD1 (5 bases). V was pared by 4 bases and J by 4 bases, with 11 bases between. Per the germline V gene, CDR1 is SGHRS and CDR2 is YFSETQ. CDR3 length: 13 residues. Here the CDR3 reads CASSTGTFTEAFF. For the CDR3, the DNA is TGCGCCAGCAGCACGGGGACCTTCACTGAAGCTTTCTTT.

The chain employs TRBV2 and TRBJ2-1; D not resolved. Per germline, CDR1 SNHLY and CDR2 FYNNEI. Trimming cost V 6 bases and J 10 bases, with 19 bases left between them. This CDR3 comprises 14 residues. The CDR3 coding sequence is TGTGCCAGCAGAGTGAGTAGCAGCTCCTACGAGCAGTTCTTC. Protein product: CASRVSSSSYEQFF.

The chain recombines TRBV5-5 with TRBJ2-1; the match to TRBD2 covers 8 bases. This CDR3 has 15 amino acids. V lost 6 bases, J lost 4 bases, and 9 bases stayed unmatched. The germline V gene has CDR1 SGHKS and CDR2 YYEKEE (reference sequence). CDR3 sequence reads: CASNLVAGIYNEQFF. In DNA form, the CDR3 reads TGTGCCAGCAATTTAGTAGCGGGGATTTACAATGAGCAGTTCTTC.

The V gene is TRBV20-1, the J gene TRBJ2-7; D unresolved. The CDR3 covers 14 residues. Germline values: CDR1 DFQATT, CDR2 SNEGSKA (reference sequence). V shed 1 base and J shed 0 bases, with 10 bases lying between them. This CDR3 reads CSARGGESSYEQYF. The CDR3 nucleotides read TGCAGTGCTAGAGGTGGAGAGAGCTCCTACGAGCAGTACTTC.

There are a few counts of this clonotype. The chain recombines TRBV12-3 or TRBV12-4 with TRBJ2-7, with 9 bases aligning to TRBD1. The CDR3 is 15 amino acids. Germline trimming cut 5 bases from V and 2 bases from J; bases unmatched to any gene: 7. The DNA of the CDR3 is TGTGCCAGCAGTCCCCGAGGGACAGGGACCTACGAGCAGTACTTC. Its translation is CASSPRGTGTYEQYF.

This clonotype was observed many times. The rearrangement links TRBV7-8 to TRBJ2-7; 7 nucleotides line up with TRBD1. Germline CDR1 SGHVS, CDR2 FQNEAQ. The length of the CDR3 is 17 residues. V trimming: 2 bases; J trimming: 7 bases; junction bases outside the gene matches: 17. CDR3 protein: CASSLMSTGQAFGEQYF. The CDR3 coding sequence is TGTGCCAGCAGCTTAATGTCCACCGGACAGGCTTTTGGGGAGCAGTACTTC.

This chain connects TRBV5-1 to TRBJ2-7; TRBD1 matches 7 bases. Germline V gene data show CDR1 as SGHRS and CDR2 as YFSETQ. This CDR3 has 15 residues. With 4 bases clipped from V and 2 bases from J, the junction kept 9 bases outside the gene matches. The CDR3 loop reads CASSPLETGTYEQYF. CDR3 nucleotide sequence: TGCGCCAGCAGCCCGCTCGAGACAGGGACCTACGAGCAGTACTTC. Together with reference TRBV5-1 and TRBJ2-7, the CDR3 gives the full variable domain: KAGVTQTPRYLIKTRGQQVTLSCSPISGHRSVSWYQQTPGQGLQFLFEYFSETQRNKGNFPGRFSGRQFSNSRSEMNVSTLELGDSALYLCASSPLETGTYEQYFGPGTRLTVT.

The chain links TRBV2 to TRBJ2-3, with 9 positions matching TRBD2. The CDR3 covers 16 residues. The V gene end was trimmed by 2 bases and the J gene end by 4 bases; junction bases not matched to a gene: 7. Germline V gene data show CDR1 as SNHLY and CDR2 as FYNNEI. In DNA form, the CDR3 reads TGTGCCAGCAGTGAACGGGGACTAGCAGTCCCAGATACGCAGTATTTT. Translating it yields CASSERGLAVPDTQYF. The full variable domain, its missing parts supplied by reference TRBV2 and TRBJ2-3, is EPEVTQTPSHQVTQMGQEVILRCVPISNHLYFYWYRQILGQKVEFLVSFYNNEISEKSEIFDDQFSVERPDGSNFTLKIRSTKLEDSAMYFCASSERGLAVPDTQYFGPGTRLTVL.

The chain carries TRBV25-1 and TRBJ1-2, with D possibly TRBD1 on 5 matching bases. Between the trimmed V and J ends, which lost 7 bases and 7 bases, there was a span of 10 bases. The CDR3 extends over 11 amino acids. Germline V gives CDR1 MGHDK, CDR2 SYGVNS. The CDR3 DNA follows: TGTGCCAGCACGGGGGTGGGTGGCTACACCTTC. This codes for CASTGVGGYTF.

The chain carries TRBV4-2 and TRBJ2-7; 11 positions match TRBD2. The CDR3 contains 15 residues. J gave up 4 bases and V 1 base, and 3 bases lay outside the gene matches. Germline-derived CDR1 and CDR2 are LGHNA and YNFKEQ. CDR3 residues: CASSQATSGGYEQYF. Here the CDR3 DNA reads TGTGCCAGCAGCCAAGCTACTAGCGGGGGATACGAGCAGTACTTC.

In the case of this clonotype: A read error may produce the germline difference seen at one junction end. The rearrangement uses TRBV20-1 and TRBJ2-5; D ambiguous. The germline V gene encodes CDR1 DFQATT and CDR2 SNEGSKA (reference sequence). There are 12 residues in the CDR3. The DNA of the CDR3 is TGCGGTGCCCGAAGGACCAAGGAGACCCAGTACTTC. Protein sequence: CGARRTKETQYF.

The chain has TRBV2 and TRBJ1-2; possibly TRBD1 for D (6 bases). This CDR3 has 13 amino acids. Deletions cut 3 bases from V and 8 bases from J, with 13 bases between. CDR1 is SNHLY, CDR2 FYNNEI, per germline. The CDR3 region is CASSDWGADGYTF. For the CDR3, the DNA is TGTGCCAGCAGTGACTGGGGGGCTGACGGCTACACCTTC.

The DNA of the CDR3 is TGTGCCAGCAGCTTCGGACGGGGTCGGAGTTTGAGCTACACCTTC. It is translated as CASSFGRGRSLSYTF. The V call is TRBV7-9, the J call TRBJ1-2; D is unresolved. V was pared by 3 bases and J by 9 bases, with 20 bases between. The germline V gene encodes CDR1 SEHNR and CDR2 FQNEAQ (reference sequence). The CDR3 contains 15 residues.

Note on this clonotype: One end of the junction varies from germline; a read error may be responsible. The chain uses TRBV11-3 and TRBJ2-4; TRBD1 might be the D (6 bases). Germline assignment: CDR1 SGHNT and CDR2 YENEEA. The length of the CDR3 is 14 residues. CDR3 nucleotide sequence: TGTGCCAGCAGTAGGGCAGGGGCGGAAAACATCCAGTACTTC. This encodes CASSRAGAENIQYF.

The genes are TRBV10-3 and TRBJ1-5, with no clear D. Trimming took 7 bases from V and 2 from J, leaving 9 bases between them. There are 13 residues in the CDR3. Germline CDR1 is ENHRY and CDR2 is SYGVKD. CDR3 nucleotide sequence: TGTGCCATCACTGCAGACCGCAATCAGCCCCAGCATTTT. Encoded protein: CAITADRNQPQHF.

The V and J genes are TRBV28 and TRBJ1-4, with D uncertain. V was cut by 5 bases and J by 3 bases, with 10 bases left in between. CDR1 and CDR2 from the germline V gene are MDHEN and SYDVKM. The CDR3 runs to 14 residues. The DNA of the CDR3 is TGTGCCAGCAGTCCGGCAACCCCTAATGAAAAACTGTTTTTT. Its protein product is CASSPATPNEKLFF.

With regard to this clonotype: One end of the junction does not line up with germline, which may come from a read error. The rearrangement uses TRBV4-3 and TRBJ1-2; 8 bases are a match to TRBD1. Germline loops: CDR1 LGHNA, CDR2 YSLEER. The CDR3 has 16 residues. CDR3 DNA sequence: TGCGCCAGCAGCCAAAAAGGACAGGGCTTCGTATATGGCCACACCTTC. Protein sequence: CASSQKGQGFVYGHTF.

V usage is TRBV12-3 or TRBV12-4 and J usage is TRBJ2-7, with a weak D call TRBD1 (6 bases). Trimming shortened V by 8 bases and J by 3 bases, and 14 bases separated the two germline ends. The CDR3 has 13 amino acids. Written as DNA, the CDR3 is TGTGCCAGCGGCAGGGGCCCCCTCTACGAGCAGTACTTC. Protein: CASGRGPLYEQYF.

V usage is TRBV20-1 and J usage is TRBJ1-5; D remains ambiguous. The CDR3 length is 14 residues. Looked up from germline, CDR1 is DFQATT and CDR2 is SNEGSKA (reference sequence). The germline V and J ends were trimmed by 6 bases and 2 bases, with 14 bases remaining between them. The CDR3 region is CSATEPDGNQPQHF. In DNA, the CDR3 is TGCAGTGCCACCGAGCCGGATGGCAATCAGCCCCAGCATTTT.

The rearrangement joins TRBV29-1 to TRBJ1-2; D might be TRBD1 (6 bases). The V end lost 5 bases, the J end lost 4 bases, and 20 bases lay between the germline ends. Germline V gene data show CDR1 as SQVTM and CDR2 as ANQGSEA. The CDR3 contains 15 residues. CDR3 bases: TGCAGCGTTTATTCGGGGGCAACAGATTTCTATGGCTACACCTTC. It codes for CSVYSGATDFYGYTF.

This clonotype was detected a few times. V and J are TRBV20-1 and TRBJ1-5; a possible D gene is TRBD1 (6 bases). From germline, CDR1 is DFQATT and CDR2 SNEGSKA (reference sequence). The V gene lost 6 bases and the J gene lost 11 bases, with 23 bases spanning the gap. The CDR3 contains 14 residues. As DNA, the CDR3 is TGCAGTGCCCGCAGAGGGCCTGGGGGCGAAGCCCAGCATTTT. As protein: CSARRGPGGEAQHF.